These 2 T cell receptor beta chains were all obtained from the same sample, sequenced in a study of beta chain features in type 1 diabetes. General study points: Within each of all four CD4+ subsets, Type 1 diabetes patients had TCRB CDR3s that were moderately but significantly shorter.

These receptors lack a known antigen. Sequenced material consisted of expressed TCRB transcripts (all of the isolated RNA was reverse transcribed). Only in-frame clones appear in the TCRdb table, and some are missing; sequencing was by immunoSEQ multiplex PCR. This sample has about 740,000 clones, with over 10% found just once. Sequenced input: naive CD4+ T cells from blood. The receptors come from a man aged 18 to 29 with type 1 diabetes.

CDR3 nucleotides: TGTGCCAGTAGTGATCAGTACACCCTGAATGAGCAGTTCTTC. This codes for CASSDQYTLNEQFF. This rearrangement joins TRBV19 to TRBJ2-1, with unresolved D. This CDR3 is 14 amino acids long. The V and J ends lost 5 bases and 7 bases respectively, with 15 bases between them. CDR1 and CDR2 (germline): LNHDA, SQIVND (reference sequence).

CDR3 region: CASSGGRTSSGANVLTF. CDR3 nucleotide sequence: TGTGCCAGCAGTGGTGGCAGAACAAGCTCTGGGGCCAACGTCCTGACTTTC. The chain has TRBV6-1 and TRBJ2-6; D ambiguous. Trimming left V 4 bases short and J 0 bases short, with 13 bases between. Germline V gene sequence: CDR1 MNHNS, CDR2 SASEGT. The length of the CDR3 is 17 residues.